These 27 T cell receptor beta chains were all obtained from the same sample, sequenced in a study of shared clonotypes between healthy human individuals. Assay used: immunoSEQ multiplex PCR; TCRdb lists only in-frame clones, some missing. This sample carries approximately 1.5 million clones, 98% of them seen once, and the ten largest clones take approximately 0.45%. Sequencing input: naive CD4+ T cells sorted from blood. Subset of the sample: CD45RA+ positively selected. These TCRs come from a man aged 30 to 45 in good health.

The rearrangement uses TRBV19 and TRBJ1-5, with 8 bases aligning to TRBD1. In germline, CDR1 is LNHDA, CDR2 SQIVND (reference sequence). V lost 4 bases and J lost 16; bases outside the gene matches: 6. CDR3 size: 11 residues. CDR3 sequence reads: CASSRGQVIHF. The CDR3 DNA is TGTGCCAGTAGTAGGGGACAGGTTATACATTTT.

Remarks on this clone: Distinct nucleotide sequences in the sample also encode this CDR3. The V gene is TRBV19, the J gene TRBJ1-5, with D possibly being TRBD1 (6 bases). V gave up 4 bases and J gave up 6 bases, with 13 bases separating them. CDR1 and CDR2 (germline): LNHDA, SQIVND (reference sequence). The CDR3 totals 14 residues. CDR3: CASSTQGGGQPQHF. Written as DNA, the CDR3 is TGTGCCAGTAGTACCCAAGGGGGGGGTCAGCCCCAGCATTTT.

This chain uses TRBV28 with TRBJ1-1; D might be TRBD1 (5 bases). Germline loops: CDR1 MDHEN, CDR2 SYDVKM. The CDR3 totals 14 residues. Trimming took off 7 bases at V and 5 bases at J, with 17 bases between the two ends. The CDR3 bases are TGTGCCAGCAACCCGACAATCGGGGGAACTGAAGCTTTCTTT. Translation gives CASNPTIGGTEAFF.

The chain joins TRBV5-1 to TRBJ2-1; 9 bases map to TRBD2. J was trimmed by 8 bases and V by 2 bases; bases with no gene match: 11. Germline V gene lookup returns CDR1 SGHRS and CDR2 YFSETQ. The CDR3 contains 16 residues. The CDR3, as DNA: TGCGCCAGCAGCTTAGGAGTTAGCGGGAGAGGGGATGAGCAGTTCTTC. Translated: CASSLGVSGRGDEQFF.

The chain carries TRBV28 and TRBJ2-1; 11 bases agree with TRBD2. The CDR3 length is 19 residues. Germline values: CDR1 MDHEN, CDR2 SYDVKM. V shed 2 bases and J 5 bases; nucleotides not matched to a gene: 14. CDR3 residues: CASSLRLAGGPPKNNEQFF. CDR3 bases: TGTGCCAGCAGTTTAAGGCTAGCGGGAGGTCCCCCGAAAAACAATGAGCAGTTCTTC.

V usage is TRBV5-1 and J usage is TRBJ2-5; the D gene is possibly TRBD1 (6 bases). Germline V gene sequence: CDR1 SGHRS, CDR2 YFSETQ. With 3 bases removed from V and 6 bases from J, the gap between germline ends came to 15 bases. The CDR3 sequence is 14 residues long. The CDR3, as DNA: TGCGCCAGCAGCTCGGACAGACGGGGACAGACCCAGTACTTC. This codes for CASSSDRRGQTQYF.

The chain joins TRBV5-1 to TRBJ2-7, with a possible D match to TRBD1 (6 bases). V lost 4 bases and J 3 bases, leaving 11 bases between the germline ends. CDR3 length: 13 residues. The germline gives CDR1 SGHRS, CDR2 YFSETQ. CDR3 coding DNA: TGCGCCAGCAGCCGTCGACAGGACTACGAGCAGTACTTC. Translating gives CASSRRQDYEQYF. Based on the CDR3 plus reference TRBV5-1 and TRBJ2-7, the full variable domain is KAGVTQTPRYLIKTRGQQVTLSCSPISGHRSVSWYQQTPGQGLQFLFEYFSETQRNKGNFPGRFSGRQFSNSRSEMNVSTLELGDSALYLCASSRRQDYEQYFGPGTRLTVT.

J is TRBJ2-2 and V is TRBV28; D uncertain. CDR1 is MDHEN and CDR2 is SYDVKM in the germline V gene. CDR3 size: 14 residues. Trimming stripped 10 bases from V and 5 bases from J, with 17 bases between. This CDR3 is CATLEVMGTGELFF. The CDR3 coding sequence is TGTGCCACCCTAGAGGTTATGGGGACCGGGGAGCTGTTTTTT.

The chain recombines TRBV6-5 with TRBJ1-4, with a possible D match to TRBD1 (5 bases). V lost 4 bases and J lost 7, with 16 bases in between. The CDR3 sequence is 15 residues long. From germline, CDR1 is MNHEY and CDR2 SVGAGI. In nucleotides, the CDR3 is TGTGCCAGCAGTTCTCCGGGGCTCACGGCTGAAAAACTGTTTTTT. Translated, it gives CASSSPGLTAEKLFF.

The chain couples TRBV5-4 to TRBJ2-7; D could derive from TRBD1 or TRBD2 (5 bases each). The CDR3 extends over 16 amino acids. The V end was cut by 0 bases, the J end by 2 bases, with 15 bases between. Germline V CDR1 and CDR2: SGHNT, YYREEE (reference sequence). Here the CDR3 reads CASSLERGPRAYEQYF. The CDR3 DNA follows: TGTGCCAGCAGCTTGGAGAGGGGTCCTAGAGCCTACGAGCAGTACTTC. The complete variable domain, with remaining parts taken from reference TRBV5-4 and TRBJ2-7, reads ETGVTQSPTHLIKTRGQQVTLRCSSQSGHNTVSWYQQALGQGPQFIFQYYREEENGRGNFPPRFSGLQFPNYSSELNVNALELDDSALYLCASSLERGPRAYEQYFGPGTRLTVT.

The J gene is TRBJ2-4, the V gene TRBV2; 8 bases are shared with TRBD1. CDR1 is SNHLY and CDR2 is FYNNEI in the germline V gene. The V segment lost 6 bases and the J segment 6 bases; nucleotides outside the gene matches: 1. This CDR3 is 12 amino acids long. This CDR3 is CASRDRGNIQYF. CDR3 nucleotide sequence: TGTGCCAGCAGAGACAGGGGAAACATTCAGTACTTC.

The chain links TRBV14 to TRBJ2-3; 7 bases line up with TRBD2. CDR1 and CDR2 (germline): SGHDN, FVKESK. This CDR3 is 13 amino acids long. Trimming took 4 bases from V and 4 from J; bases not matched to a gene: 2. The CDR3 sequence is CASSLSGADTQYF. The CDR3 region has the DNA TGTGCCAGCAGCCTAAGCGGGGCAGATACGCAGTATTTT.

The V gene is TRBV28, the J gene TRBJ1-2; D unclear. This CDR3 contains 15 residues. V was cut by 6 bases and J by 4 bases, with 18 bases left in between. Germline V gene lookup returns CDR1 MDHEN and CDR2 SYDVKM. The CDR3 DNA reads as TGTGCCAGCAGCCGAGATAAACAGACTTTCTATGGCTACACCTTC. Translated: CASSRDKQTFYGYTF.

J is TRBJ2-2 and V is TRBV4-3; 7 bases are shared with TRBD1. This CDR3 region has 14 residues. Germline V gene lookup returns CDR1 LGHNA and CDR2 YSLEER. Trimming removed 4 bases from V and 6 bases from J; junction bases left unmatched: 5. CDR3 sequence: CASSPRGNPGELFF. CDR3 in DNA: TGCGCCAGCAGCCCCAGGGGGAATCCCGGGGAGCTGTTTTTT.

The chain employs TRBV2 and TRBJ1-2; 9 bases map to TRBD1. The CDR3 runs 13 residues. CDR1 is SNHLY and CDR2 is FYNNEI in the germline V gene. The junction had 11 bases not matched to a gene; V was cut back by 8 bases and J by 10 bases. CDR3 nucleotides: TGTGCCAGCCGAGGGGACAGGGCGACAACCTACACCTTC. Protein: CASRGDRATTYTF.

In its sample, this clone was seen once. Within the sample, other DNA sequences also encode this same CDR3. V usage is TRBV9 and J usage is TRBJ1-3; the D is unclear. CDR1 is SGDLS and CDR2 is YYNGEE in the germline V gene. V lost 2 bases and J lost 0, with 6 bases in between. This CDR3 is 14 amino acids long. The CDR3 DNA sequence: TGTGCCAGCAGCGTCTTCAGCTCTGGAAACACCATATATTTT. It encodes CASSVFSSGNTIYF. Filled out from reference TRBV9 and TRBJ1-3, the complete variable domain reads DSGVTQTPKHLITATGQRVTLRCSPRSGDLSVYWYQQSLDQGLQFLIQYYNGEERAKGNILERFSAQQFPDLHSELNLSSLELGDSALYFCASSVFSSGNTIYFGEGSWLTVV.

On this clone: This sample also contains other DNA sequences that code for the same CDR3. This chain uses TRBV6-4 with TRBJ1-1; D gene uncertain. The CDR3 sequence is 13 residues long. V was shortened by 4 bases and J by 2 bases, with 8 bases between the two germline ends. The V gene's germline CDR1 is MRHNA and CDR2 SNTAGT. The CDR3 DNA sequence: TGTGCCAGCAGTGTTACAGTTAACACTGAAGCTTTCTTT. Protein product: CASSVTVNTEAFF.

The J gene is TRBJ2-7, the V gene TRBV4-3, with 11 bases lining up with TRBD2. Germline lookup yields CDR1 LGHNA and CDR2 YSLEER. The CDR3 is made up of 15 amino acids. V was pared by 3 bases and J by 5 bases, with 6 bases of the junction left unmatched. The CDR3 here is CASSQQTSGIHEQYF. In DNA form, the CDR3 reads TGCGCCAGCAGCCAGCAGACTAGCGGGATCCACGAGCAGTACTTC.

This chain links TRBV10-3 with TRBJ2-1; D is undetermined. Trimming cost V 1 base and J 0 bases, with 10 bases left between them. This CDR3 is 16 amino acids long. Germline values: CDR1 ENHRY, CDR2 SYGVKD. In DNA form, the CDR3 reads TGTGCCATCAGTGAGTTCCAATCGGGCTCCTACAATGAGCAGTTCTTC. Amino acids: CAISEFQSGSYNEQFF.

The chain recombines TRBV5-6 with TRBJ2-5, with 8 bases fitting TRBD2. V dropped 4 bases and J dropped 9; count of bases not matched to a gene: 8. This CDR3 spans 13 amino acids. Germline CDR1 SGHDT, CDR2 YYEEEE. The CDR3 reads CASSLPGRGAQYF. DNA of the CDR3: TGTGCCAGCAGCCTCCCCGGGAGGGGGGCCCAGTACTTC.

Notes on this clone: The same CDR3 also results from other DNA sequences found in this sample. In DNA, the CDR3 is TGTGCCAGCTCACCCGGACAGGGCCCCGGAAACACCATATATTTT. Its protein is CASSPGQGPGNTIYF. The chain carries TRBV18 and TRBJ1-3; TRBD1 aligns across 8 bases. This CDR3 has 15 residues. Germline assignment: CDR1 KGHSH and CDR2 LQKENI. Unmatched junction bases numbered 5, after V lost 3 bases and J lost 4 bases.

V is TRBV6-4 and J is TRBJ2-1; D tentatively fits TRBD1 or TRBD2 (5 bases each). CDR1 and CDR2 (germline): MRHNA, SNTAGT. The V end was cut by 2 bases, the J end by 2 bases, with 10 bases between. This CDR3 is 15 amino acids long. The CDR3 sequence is CASSDMRDPYNEQFF. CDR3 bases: TGTGCCAGCAGTGACATGAGGGACCCCTACAATGAGCAGTTCTTC.

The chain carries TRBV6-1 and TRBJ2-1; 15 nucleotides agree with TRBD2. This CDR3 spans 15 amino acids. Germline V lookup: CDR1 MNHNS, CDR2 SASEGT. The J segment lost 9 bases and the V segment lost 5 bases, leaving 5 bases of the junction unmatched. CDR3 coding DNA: TGTGCCAGCAGTTGGACTAGCGGGAGGGCCGCTGAGCAGTTCTTC. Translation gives CASSWTSGRAAEQFF.

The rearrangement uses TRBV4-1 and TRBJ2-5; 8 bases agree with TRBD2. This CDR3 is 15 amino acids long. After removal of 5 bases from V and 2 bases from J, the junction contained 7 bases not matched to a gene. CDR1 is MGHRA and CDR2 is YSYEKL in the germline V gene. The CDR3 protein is CASSALRGGQETQYF. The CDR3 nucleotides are TGCGCCAGCAGCGCGCTGCGCGGGGGGCAAGAGACCCAGTACTTC.

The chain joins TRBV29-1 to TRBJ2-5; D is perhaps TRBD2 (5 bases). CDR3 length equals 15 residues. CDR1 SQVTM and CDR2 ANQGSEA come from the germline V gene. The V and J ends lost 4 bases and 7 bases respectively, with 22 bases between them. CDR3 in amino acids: CSVGVGVASLGTQYF. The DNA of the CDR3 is TGCAGCGTTGGGGTTGGCGTAGCGTCTCTAGGGACCCAGTACTTC.

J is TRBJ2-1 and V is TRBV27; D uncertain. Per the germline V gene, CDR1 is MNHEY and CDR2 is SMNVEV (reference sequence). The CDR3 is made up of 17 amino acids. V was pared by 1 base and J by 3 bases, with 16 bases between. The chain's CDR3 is CASSLLLGTPNYNEQFF. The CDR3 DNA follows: TGTGCCAGCAGTTTATTGCTGGGAACCCCTAACTACAATGAGCAGTTCTTC.

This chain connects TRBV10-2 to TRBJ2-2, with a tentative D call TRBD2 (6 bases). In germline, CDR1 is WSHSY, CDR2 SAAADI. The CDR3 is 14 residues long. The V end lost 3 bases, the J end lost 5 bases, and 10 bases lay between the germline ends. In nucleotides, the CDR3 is TGCGCCAGCAGTGATCCCAGCGGGACCGGGGAGCTGTTTTTT. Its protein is CASSDPSGTGELFF.